A selection of T cell receptor beta chains follows, all from one sample in a study of blood T cell repertoires in COVID-19. Measured with immunoSEQ multiplex PCR; TCRdb has only the in-frame clones, and not every one. The table records around 63,000 clones, 73% of them present only once. Sequencing was carried out using peripheral blood. All receptors derive from a woman aged 45-60 years with active or convalescent COVID-19. CDR3s include the opening cysteine and the closing phenylalanine or tryptophan. For some rows the clone size is stated as once, few or many, or as a class when expanded; others skip it.

v_gene,abundance,j_gene,CDR3aa
TRBV27,few,TRBJ2-7,CASSLIGTGSYEQYF
TRBV5-1,-,TRBJ1-1,CASSLEGGLGTEAFF
TRBV2,-,TRBJ2-1,CASSEARSGRAVSDEQFF
TRBV5-1,-,TRBJ2-7,CASSLGASYDTLGYEQYF
TRBV7-8,many,TRBJ2-2,CASSPGQGGTGELFF
TRBV10-1,-,TRBJ2-2,CASRRTTNTGELFF
TRBV6-5,once,TRBJ2-7,CASSLGDPYEQYF
TRBV2,few,TRBJ2-1,CASSQTSGNYNEQFF
TRBV28,-,TRBJ2-7,CASSLSRRAPSYEQYF
TRBV11-3,once,TRBJ2-6,CASSLGGRLGANVLTF
TRBV5-5,-,TRBJ1-6,CASSLRDGGQYNSPLHF
TRBV9,-,TRBJ2-2,CARGTSGAREETGELFF
TRBV5-5,-,TRBJ2-1,CASSSGLNNEQFF
TRBV11-2,-,TRBJ2-3,CASSLVLAELYTDTQYF
TRBV9,-,TRBJ2-1,CASSGTGVPPYNEQFF
TRBV27,-,TRBJ1-6,CASSPLRGLSPLHF
TRBV4-1,few,TRBJ1-3,CASSDQGGGSGNTIYF
TRBV5-1,few,TRBJ2-7,CASSLDRGATEQYF
TRBV10-2,-,TRBJ1-1,CASIRGLGTEAFF
TRBV30,once,TRBJ2-3,CAWSLTSPDTQYF
TRBV5-1,-,TRBJ2-3,CASSFDSSTDTQYF
TRBV28,-,TRBJ2-3,CASSTQWVGERAVADTQYF
TRBV19,-,TRBJ2-1,CASSHGTESSYNEQFF
TRBV10-2,-,TRBJ1-4,CASRGQRGEKLFF
TRBV7-9,-,TRBJ1-6,CASSSSGQGFNNSPLHF
TRBV21-1,once,TRBJ1-4,CASSKADCLNEKLFF
TRBV6-1,few,TRBJ2-3,CASSEDSVPSTDTQYF
TRBV2,-,TRBJ1-5,CASRPDRVWTQHF
TRBV12-3/TRBV12-4,-,TRBJ2-2,CASSPRGYGELFF
TRBV10-3,once,TRBJ2-7,CAISGQGGSYEQYF
TRBV19,few,TRBJ2-5,CASSSGETQYF
TRBV3-1/TRBV3-2,-,TRBJ2-7,CASSQEGQGGMQYF
TRBV2,-,TRBJ2-3,CASSGRGRDTQYF
TRBV5-1,-,TRBJ2-3,CASSLDGGYVRTDTQYF
TRBV4-1,-,TRBJ1-1,CASSVYRGRLNTEAFF
TRBV10-3,few,TRBJ2-1,CAISDPGSGEFF
TRBV2,many,TRBJ1-5,CASSGGLSNQPQHF
TRBV2,-,TRBJ2-7,CASSEERRRVYF
TRBV21-1,-,TRBJ2-5,CASRASGRVVSQETQYF
TRBV5-6,-,TRBJ1-2,CASSLGAVNYGYTF
TRBV18,few,TRBJ2-1,CASSPTQGAKDEQFF
TRBV18,-,TRBJ1-1,CASSTLDRGTEAFF
TRBV25-1,-,TRBJ2-7,CASSEYGGQGHSDEQYF
TRBV6-4,-,TRBJ2-3,CASSDVGGSRDTQYF
TRBV29-1,-,TRBJ2-7,CSAQGAIHEQYF
TRBV10-3,-,TRBJ2-1,CAISASKSGGLDEQFF
TRBV4-1,few,TRBJ2-7,CASSKNRDSYYEQYF
TRBV6-6,-,TRBJ1-4,CASTVSRDEKLFF
TRBV19,few,TRBJ2-1,CASSIGPGLAENEQFF
TRBV7-9,-,TRBJ2-5,CASSSGTGETQYF
TRBV7-9,-,TRBJ2-3,CASSLALAGYTDTQYF